These 21 T cell receptor beta chains came from one sample sequenced in a study of neurological immune-mediated disorders. TCRdb called the 5' RACE reads again in MiXCR, with one record for every CDR3 protein. The sample includes 18,000 or so distinct CDR3 sequences, around 15% of them seen just once. Specimen: CD4+ T cells from blood. The receptors come from an older woman with HTLV-1-associated myelopathy (HAM/TSP).

This clonotype was counted many times. The gene calls are TRBV5-1 and TRBJ1-1; D may be TRBD1 (6 bases). The V end lost 3 bases, the J end lost 7 bases, and 16 bases lay between the germline ends. CDR1 is SGHRS, CDR2 YFSETQ, per germline. The CDR3 contains 14 residues. The CDR3 is CASSSGGEVGEAFF. In DNA form, the CDR3 reads TGCGCCAGCAGCTCGGGGGGCGAAGTTGGTGAAGCTTTCTTT.

This clonotype was seen ten or more times. The chain joins TRBV7-2 to TRBJ2-2, with D unclear. The CDR3 has 12 amino acids. Trimming cost V 0 bases and J 4 bases, with 0 bases left between them. Germline lookup yields CDR1 SGHTA and CDR2 FQGNSA. The CDR3 is CASSLATGELFF. The CDR3 DNA is TGTGCCAGCAGCTTAGCCACCGGGGAGCTGTTTTTT.

This clonotype came up many times. The V call is TRBV15, the J call TRBJ2-7; TRBD2 might be the D (5 bases). V was trimmed by 5 bases and J by 0 bases, leaving 11 bases between them. The CDR3 sequence is 14 residues long. CDR1 and CDR2 from the germline V gene are LNHNV and YYDKDF (reference sequence). In DNA, the CDR3 is TGTGCCACCAGCCCGGGGTTCCGCTCCTACGAGCAGTACTTC. Translated, it gives CATSPGFRSYEQYF.

V gene TRBV21-1 combines with J gene TRBJ1-1; the table assigns TRBD1, which was not confirmed against the DNA. TRBV21-1 is a pseudogene. CDR3 length equals 16 residues. CDR3 protein: CASSPSCAGSNTEAFF. For the CDR3, the DNA is TGTGCCAGCAGCCCATCGTGTGCCGGGTCGAACACTGAAGCTTTCTTT.

This clonotype was observed many times. The chain has TRBV12-3 or TRBV12-4 and TRBJ1-5; possible D gene TRBD1, 6 bases. Between the trimmed V and J ends, which lost 4 bases and 5 bases, there was a span of 18 bases. CDR3 size: 16 residues. This chain's CDR3 is CASSSRGGGIYQPQHF. For the CDR3, the DNA is TGTGCCAGCAGTTCCCGGGGAGGGGGTATATATCAGCCCCAGCATTTT.

This clonotype was found many times. V is TRBV7-6 and J is TRBJ2-5; 13 bases are a match to TRBD2. Germline assignment: CDR1 SGHVS and CDR2 FNYEAQ. Trimming removed 5 bases from V and 1 base from J; junction bases left unmatched: 4. The CDR3 has 16 residues. As DNA, the CDR3 is TGTGCCAGCAGCCGGACTAGCGGGAGTGCCCAAGAGACCCAGTACTTC. It translates to CASSRTSGSAQETQYF.

The chain recombines TRBV20-1 with TRBJ2-5; 14 positions agree with TRBD2. The CDR3 spans 17 residues. CDR1 is DFQATT and CDR2 is SNEGSKA in the germline V gene (reference sequence). V trimming: 3 bases; J trimming: 5 bases; junction bases outside the gene matches: 11. CDR3: CSASEDPGTSGGETQYF. The CDR3 nucleotides are TGCAGTGCTAGCGAGGATCCCGGGACTAGCGGGGGTGAGACCCAGTACTTC.

The sample holds many counts of this clonotype. The V and J genes are TRBV7-9 and TRBJ2-1, with no clear D. The V end was cut by 5 bases, the J end by 0 bases, with 14 bases between. Germline V gene sequence: CDR1 SEHNR, CDR2 FQNEAQ (reference sequence). This CDR3 is 16 amino acids long. The CDR3 bases are TGTGCCAGCAGCCCCCGTTCGGGTCTCTCCTACAATGAGCAGTTCTTC. It codes for CASSPRSGLSYNEQFF.

As to this clonotype: One end of the junction does not line up with germline, which may come from a read error. V is TRBV20-1 and J is TRBJ1-6; maybe TRBD1 (5 bases). Germline V lookup: CDR1 DFQATT, CDR2 SNEGSKA (reference sequence). CDR3 size: 14 residues. The CDR3 DNA follows: TGCAGTGCGAACACGGGCAGGGATAATTCACCCATCCACTTT. This gives the protein CSANTGRDNSPIHF.

The sample holds many counts of this clonotype. The rearrangement uses TRBV6-6 and TRBJ2-7; 12 bases align to TRBD2. Per germline, CDR1 MNHNY and CDR2 SVGAGI (reference sequence). V gave up 2 bases and J gave up 8 bases; unmatched junction bases: 7. The length of the CDR3 is 15 residues. CDR3 sequence reads: CASSYLLAGGHQQYF. The CDR3 DNA sequence: TGTGCCAGCAGTTACCTCCTAGCGGGGGGGCATCAGCAGTACTTC.

This clonotype was found many times. The chain recombines TRBV30 with TRBJ2-7; D is ambiguous. Per the germline V gene, CDR1 is GTSNPN and CDR2 is SVGIG (reference sequence). There are 11 residues in the CDR3. V was shortened by 2 bases and J by 7 bases, with 9 bases between the two germline ends. CDR3 DNA sequence: TGTGCCTGGAGTACCCTAGAAGAGCAGTACTTC. Translating gives CAWSTLEEQYF.

V and J are TRBV6-7 and TRBJ2-3, with D possibly TRBD2 on 7 matching bases. TRBV6-7 is an ORF, with its function uncertain. The V end was cut by 5 bases, the J end by 2 bases, with 17 bases between. The CDR3 has 16 amino acids. CDR3 bases: TGTGCCAGCAGTGCCTCTGGCGGGGGCTTCACAGATACGCAGTATTTT. Protein: CASSASGGGFTDTQYF.

This clonotype has ten or more counts. CDR3 region: CASSPGLAGESEQFF. In nucleotides, the CDR3 is TGTGCCAGCTCCCCGGGACTAGCGGGAGAGAGCGAGCAGTTCTTC. V usage is TRBV18 and J usage is TRBJ2-1; 14 positions match TRBD2. This CDR3 is 15 amino acids long. CDR1 is KGHSH and CDR2 is LQKENI in the germline V gene. V lost 6 bases and J lost 10; bases outside the gene matches: 8.

This clonotype occurred many times. This rearrangement joins TRBV20-1 to TRBJ1-2; tentatively, D is TRBD1 (5 bases). Germline V gene data show CDR1 as DFQATT and CDR2 as SNEGSKA (reference sequence). This CDR3 contains 14 residues. Trimming took 6 bases from V and 0 from J, leaving 14 bases between them. The CDR3 sequence is CSAADSAANYGYTF. For the CDR3, the DNA is TGCAGTGCAGCCGACAGCGCCGCTAACTATGGCTACACCTTC.

This chain uses TRBV19 with TRBJ1-1, with D perhaps TRBD1 (6 bases). CDR3 length: 14 residues. Trimming stripped 7 bases from V and 0 bases from J, with 12 bases between. Germline-derived CDR1 and CDR2 are LNHDA and SQIVND (reference sequence). The CDR3 protein is CASTNRDMNTEAFF. The CDR3 DNA sequence: TGTGCCAGTACAAACAGGGACATGAACACTGAAGCTTTCTTT. Using reference TRBV19 and TRBJ1-1 for the parts outside the CDR3, the full variable domain is DGGITQSPKYLFRKEGQNVTLSCEQNLNHDAMYWYRQDPGQGLRLIYYSQIVNDFQKGDIAEGYSVSREKKESFPLTVTSAQKNPTAFYLCASTNRDMNTEAFFGQGTRLTVV.

This clonotype was recorded at least ten times. J is TRBJ2-7 and V is TRBV5-1; D gene uncertain. V lost 3 bases and J 2 bases, leaving 12 bases between the germline ends. Germline V gives CDR1 SGHRS, CDR2 YFSETQ. This CDR3 has 14 amino acids. The DNA of the CDR3 is TGCGCCAGCAGCTCGGAAACCGTTACCTACGAGCAGTACTTC. Translating it yields CASSSETVTYEQYF.

This clonotype was seen repeatedly, ten times or more. V usage is TRBV20-1 and J usage is TRBJ2-7; 9 nucleotides agree with TRBD2. Germline values: CDR1 DFQATT, CDR2 SNEGSKA (reference sequence). Losses at the gene ends were 3 bases for V and 7 bases for J; bases not matched to a gene: 10. The CDR3 consists of 14 residues. Written as DNA, the CDR3 is TGCAGTGCTAGGTTACCGGGACTAGCAGAAGAGCAGTACTTC. Protein product: CSARLPGLAEEQYF.

This clonotype has at least ten counts. The genes are TRBV20-1 and TRBJ2-7, with 12 bases identical to TRBD1. This CDR3 has 16 residues. V trimming: 4 bases; J trimming: 7 bases; junction bases outside the gene matches: 14. CDR1 DFQATT and CDR2 SNEGSKA come from the germline V gene (reference sequence). The CDR3 loop is CSANPVPGQGAGEQYF. Written as DNA, the CDR3 is TGCAGTGCTAACCCCGTTCCGGGACAGGGGGCGGGGGAGCAGTACTTC.

Worth noting for this clonotype: A junction end diverges from the germline sequence, so it may reflect a read error. The J gene is TRBJ2-3, the V gene TRBV29-1, with D possibly matching TRBD1 (5 bases). Per germline, CDR1 SQVTM and CDR2 ANQGSEA. The CDR3 is made up of 11 amino acids. The CDR3 nucleotides read TGCATCGTTGAAATGACAGATACTCAGTATTTT. Residues: CIVEMTDTQYF.

This clonotype was picked up many times. The chain uses TRBV4-1 and TRBJ1-2; unclear D gene. Germline V gives CDR1 MGHRA, CDR2 YSYEKL. The V gene lost 4 bases and the J gene lost 2 bases, with 14 bases spanning the gap. CDR3 length: 15 amino acids. This chain's CDR3 is CASSRSMSYNYGYTF. CDR3 bases: TGCGCCAGCAGCCGCTCCATGTCCTACAACTATGGCTACACCTTC.

This clonotype was counted ten times or more. The rearrangement links TRBV18 to TRBJ2-5; D is uncertain. V lost 5 bases to trimming and J lost 4 bases, with 8 bases between them. The germline CDR1 and CDR2 sequences are KGHSH and LQKENI. This CDR3 is built from 12 residues. Written as DNA, the CDR3 is TGTGCCAGCTCATCGTCAGGAGAGACCCAGTACTTC. Amino acid sequence: CASSSSGETQYF.